The 28 T cell receptor delta chains below come from one sample, sequenced in a study of Vδ1+ human thymocytes. The template was reverse-transcribed extracted RNA. CDR3 amplicons came from multiplex PCR with pooled V-gene forward and constant-region reverse primers. TCRdb re-called the multiplex PCR reads via CATT. Among roughly 50,000 delta-chain clones, less than 20% were seen once, and the ten largest hold 0.5% to 0.55%. Study outcomes and limitations: Highly polyclonal TRG and TRD repertoires with Gaussian CDR3 length distributions appeared in thymus.

These TCRs' antigens remain unknown. Sample: Vdelta1+ gamma-delta thymocytes from the thymus. Subset noted: FACS-sorted CD3+ TCRalphabeta- TCRVdelta1+ TCRVdelta2- thymocytes. The source is a boy under two years old who had congenital heart surgery.

This clone was recorded a few times. Other DNA sequences in this sample translate to the same CDR3. This chain joins TRDV1 and TRDJ1, with D unclear. V gave up 6 bases and J gave up 0 bases, with 11 bases separating them. Germline CDR1 is TSWWSYY and CDR2 is QGS. The CDR3 totals 14 residues. The CDR3 spells CALGPGLYTDKLIF. The CDR3 DNA follows: TGTGCTCTTGGACCCGGGCTGTACACCGATAAACTCATCTTT.

This rearrangement joins TRDV1 to TRDJ1; 7 nucleotides line up with TRDD3. The CDR3 is 20 amino acids. Germline V lookup: CDR1 TSWWSYY, CDR2 QGS. V gave up 4 bases and J gave up 0 bases; unmatched junction bases: 20. CDR3 in DNA: TGTGCTCTTGGGGGGTGTACCTACTGTACTGGGGAAAGGTACACCGATAAACTCATCTTT. Its protein product is CALGGCTYCTGERYTDKLIF.

This clone was counted a few times. V is TRDV1 and J is TRDJ1; 12 nucleotides agree with TRDD3. Germline CDR1 reads TSWWSYY; CDR2 reads QGS. The CDR3 runs 23 residues. J gave up 1 base and V 2 bases, and 23 bases lay outside the gene matches. CDR3 loop: CALGERHRASGGYAYLGTDKLIF. Written as DNA, the CDR3 is TGTGCTCTTGGGGAAAGGCATAGGGCGTCTGGGGGATACGCGTATCTTGGCACCGATAAACTCATCTTT.

The V and J genes are TRDV1 and TRDJ1, with 11 bases lining up with TRDD3. This CDR3 comprises 18 residues. Trimming took 5 bases from V and 0 from J; bases not matched to a gene: 11. Per germline, CDR1 TSWWSYY and CDR2 QGS. The CDR3 DNA is TGTGCTCTTGGGAACTCCTGGGGGATACTCCCTTACACCGATAAACTCATCTTT. It encodes CALGNSWGILPYTDKLIF.

The chain is built from TRDV1 and TRDJ1, with TRDD3 identical over 11 bases. Germline CDR1 and CDR2: TSWWSYY and QGS. This CDR3 region has 19 residues. V was clipped by 2 bases and J by 0 bases; unmatched bases: 11. CDR3 residues: CALGEYVVLGDMYTDKLIF. CDR3 nucleotides: TGTGCTCTTGGGGAATATGTCGTACTGGGGGATATGTACACCGATAAACTCATCTTT.

This clone was counted only a few times. The chain recombines TRDV1 with TRDJ1, with D unresolved. CDR1 and CDR2 from the germline V gene are TSWWSYY and QGS. V lost 5 bases and J 1 base, leaving 29 bases between the germline ends. The CDR3 extends over 20 amino acids. CDR3 nucleotide sequence: TGTGCTCTTGGGACGAAGGGCTACGTCTCCCCTATTGAGGGCACCGATAAACTCATCTTT. It encodes CALGTKGYVSPIEGTDKLIF.

This clone was counted between two and nine times. V gene TRDV1 combines with J gene TRDJ1; D gene unclear. CDR1 and CDR2 (germline): TSWWSYY, QGS. V shed 2 bases and J shed 7 bases, with 8 bases lying between them. The CDR3 runs 12 residues. CDR3 amino acids: CALGEGRSKLIF. CDR3 coding DNA: TGTGCTCTTGGGGAAGGACGGAGTAAACTCATCTTT.

The chain carries TRDV1 and TRDJ1, with D maybe TRDD2 (5 bases). V was cut by 0 bases and J by 4 bases, with 21 bases left in between. The germline V gene has CDR1 TSWWSYY and CDR2 QGS. There are 18 residues in the CDR3. The CDR3 nucleotides read TGTGCTCTTGGGGAACTTAGCTTCCCCCGGCCATACTTCGATAAACTCATCTTT. Its protein is CALGELSFPRPYFDKLIF.

The rearrangement joins TRDV1 to TRDJ1; the match to TRDD3 covers 7 bases. The V and J ends lost 0 bases and 10 bases, in that order; junction bases with no gene match: 20. CDR3 length: 18 amino acids. The germline V gene has CDR1 TSWWSYY and CDR2 QGS. For the CDR3, the DNA is TGTGCTCTTGGGGAACTTGTGCCGTTGTCCGGGGGGATCCGCGGACTCATCTTT. Translated, it gives CALGELVPLSGGIRGLIF.

This clone counts as medium-sized. The rearrangement links TRDV2 to TRDJ1; D gene unclear. V was clipped by 5 bases and J by 0 bases, with 18 bases between them. Germline CDR1 is GEAIGNYY and CDR2 is EKD. There are 16 residues in the CDR3. DNA of the CDR3: TGTGCCTGTGCCGATTGTGCCCCGCAAAACACCGATAAACTCATCTTT. Protein sequence: CACADCAPQNTDKLIF.

This clone was observed a handful of times. The chain recombines TRDV1 with TRDJ1; 11 bases map to TRDD3. The CDR3 runs to 19 residues. Germline CDR1 and CDR2: TSWWSYY and QGS. Trimming at V came to 1 base and at J to 0 bases, leaving 10 bases not matched to a gene. Here the CDR3 DNA reads TGTGCTCTTGGGGAACAAACCGTACTGGGGGATAAGGACACCGATAAACTCATCTTT. Protein sequence: CALGEQTVLGDKDTDKLIF.

The chain couples TRDV1 to TRDJ1; 7 bases are shared with TRDD3. This CDR3 has 17 residues. CDR1 is TSWWSYY and CDR2 is QGS in the germline V gene. V lost 4 bases, J lost 2 bases, and 13 bases stayed unmatched. CDR3 nucleotide sequence: TGTGCTCTTGGGGCCCAACCTGGGGGCCGTAAGACCGATAAACTCATCTTT. Amino acid sequence: CALGAQPGGRKTDKLIF.

This clone occurred a few times. The chain joins TRDV1 to TRDJ1, with 10 nucleotides matching TRDD3. The CDR3 is made up of 21 amino acids. J was trimmed by 1 base and V by 1 base; bases with no gene match: 18. From germline, CDR1 is TSWWSYY and CDR2 QGS. The CDR3 sequence is CALGEPILRLWGIQGTDKLIF. The CDR3 DNA is TGTGCTCTTGGGGAACCCATTCTACGTTTATGGGGGATACAGGGCACCGATAAACTCATCTTT.

As for this clone: The same CDR3 can be traced to other DNA sequences in this sample. The chain recombines TRDV1 with TRDJ1; 8 bases are shared with TRDD3. Trimming cost V 3 bases and J 0 bases; bases outside gene matches: 18. CDR1 and CDR2 from the germline V gene are TSWWSYY and QGS. The length of the CDR3 is 20 residues. CDR3 sequence (DNA): TGTGCTCTTGGGGACCTTTTCCCTACTGGGGGCCACATATACACCGATAAACTCATCTTT. It translates to CALGDLFPTGGHIYTDKLIF.

This clone has a handful of counts. This chain uses TRDV1 with TRDJ1, with 11 bases identical to TRDD3. Germline V gene lookup returns CDR1 TSWWSYY and CDR2 QGS. The CDR3 extends over 23 amino acids. V was clipped by 4 bases and J by 3 bases; unmatched bases: 28. Written as DNA, the CDR3 is TGTGCTCTTGGGGGACCATTTCCTACGTACTGGGGGATAGAGGGAATTTTACCCGATAAACTCATCTTT. It specifies CALGGPFPTYWGIEGILPDKLIF.

This clone turned up a few times. This chain connects TRDV1 to TRDJ1; 8 bases map to TRDD2. V shed 2 bases and J 7 bases; nucleotides not matched to a gene: 21. The CDR3 loop spans 19 amino acids. From germline, CDR1 is TSWWSYY and CDR2 QGS. CDR3 amino acids: CALGEAPIFLRWDQGKLIF. DNA of the CDR3: TGTGCTCTTGGGGAAGCACCTATCTTCCTACGTTGGGATCAGGGTAAACTCATCTTT.

The chain carries TRDV1 and TRDJ1; D is undetermined. This CDR3 spans 19 amino acids. CDR1 is TSWWSYY and CDR2 is QGS in the germline V gene. V was pared by 1 base and J by 1 base, with 22 bases between. CDR3 region: CALGERVRGSCQCTDKLIF. CDR3 coding DNA: TGTGCTCTTGGGGAACGAGTAAGGGGTAGCTGCCAATGCACCGATAAACTCATCTTT.

The chain recombines TRDV2 with TRDJ1; D gene unclear. The CDR3 runs 16 residues. V shed 0 bases and J shed 4 bases, with 17 bases lying between them. CDR1 GEAIGNYY and CDR2 EKD come from the germline V gene. The CDR3, as DNA: TGTGCCTGTGACACCCGCTGTGGAGAAGGTCGCGATAAACTCATCTTT. As protein: CACDTRCGEGRDKLIF.

This clone was counted a few times. The J gene is TRDJ1, the V gene TRDV1; the match to TRDD3 covers 10 bases. V lost 1 base and J lost 10; bases outside the gene matches: 15. This CDR3 is 17 amino acids long. The V gene's germline CDR1 is TSWWSYY and CDR2 QGS. CDR3 loop: CALGEPALGDYKRVLIF. Written as DNA, the CDR3 is TGTGCTCTTGGGGAACCGGCACTGGGGGATTATAAGAGGGTACTCATCTTT.

This chain uses TRDV1 with TRDJ2; D unresolved. Germline values: CDR1 TSWWSYY, CDR2 QGS. The CDR3 is 18 residues long. With 4 bases removed from V and 0 bases from J, the gap between germline ends came to 18 bases. The CDR3 is CALGGGSSTLALTAQLFF. For the CDR3, the DNA is TGTGCTCTTGGGGGGGGCTCTAGCACTTTAGCTTTGACAGCACAACTCTTCTTT.

This chain uses TRDV1 with TRDJ1; D remains ambiguous. Germline V lookup: CDR1 TSWWSYY, CDR2 QGS. V lost 1 base to trimming and J lost 0 bases, with 21 bases between them. The CDR3 is 19 residues long. For the CDR3, the DNA is TGTGCTCTTGGGGAACAAAAGTGGCGACGTCAGGGGTACACCGATAAACTCATCTTT. This sequence encodes CALGEQKWRRQGYTDKLIF.

The rearrangement joins TRDV1 to TRDJ1; TRDD3 matches 7 bases. The CDR3 sequence is 22 residues long. Trimming cost V 2 bases and J 5 bases; bases outside gene matches: 29. CDR1 and CDR2 (germline): TSWWSYY, QGS. CDR3: CALGESRLPNNLYWGFGDKLIF. The CDR3 coding sequence is TGTGCTCTTGGGGAATCCAGACTTCCGAACAACCTTTACTGGGGATTCGGGGATAAACTCATCTTT.

The rearrangement links TRDV1 to TRDJ1, with TRDD2 as a possible D gene (6 bases). Trimming cost V 3 bases and J 0 bases, with 23 bases left between them. The CDR3 loop spans 19 amino acids. Germline values: CDR1 TSWWSYY, CDR2 QGS. CDR3 loop: CALGEPFPRSFVYTDKLIF. In DNA form, the CDR3 reads TGTGCTCTTGGGGAGCCCTTCCCGCGCTCCTTCGTGTACACCGATAAACTCATCTTT.

This clone was seen more than once but under ten times. V usage is TRDV3 and J usage is TRDJ1, with D uncertain. The CDR3 loop spans 9 amino acids. The ends were cut back, 1 base at V and 13 bases at J, with 10 bases in the middle. The germline gives CDR1 TVYSNPD, CDR2 GDNSRS (reference sequence). Written as DNA, the CDR3 is TGTGCCTTTACGCAGCTACCCATCTTT. Amino acid sequence: CAFTQLPIF.

The chain employs TRDV1 and TRDJ1, with 12 bases fitting TRDD3. Trimming took 3 bases from V and 0 from J; bases not matched to a gene: 29. The CDR3 totals 25 residues. CDR1 and CDR2 from the germline V gene are TSWWSYY and QGS. Written as DNA, the CDR3 is TGTGCTCTTGGGGACCATCAACAGGGGCTAGGCCCCTACTGGGGGATACCCGTGTACACCGATAAACTCATCTTT. Translated, it gives CALGDHQQGLGPYWGIPVYTDKLIF.

The sample holds a few counts of this clone. The V gene is TRDV1, the J gene TRDJ1, with D unresolved. The germline V gene encodes CDR1 TSWWSYY and CDR2 QGS. Between the trimmed V and J ends, which lost 4 bases and 0 bases, there was a span of 24 bases. The CDR3 totals 19 residues. The CDR3 region is CALGAYHFRSIRYTDKLIF. CDR3 coding DNA: TGTGCTCTTGGGGCGTACCACTTTCGCTCCATAAGGTACACCGATAAACTCATCTTT.

The chain carries TRDV1 and TRDJ1; 12 bases are shared with TRDD3. Germline-derived CDR1 and CDR2 are TSWWSYY and QGS. The ends lost 2 bases at V and 0 bases at J; junction bases unmatched: 34. CDR3 length: 27 residues. The CDR3: CALGEVGVTRWGIRVTGARHYTDKLIF. CDR3 bases: TGTGCTCTTGGGGAAGTGGGGGTAACTCGCTGGGGGATACGCGTAACCGGTGCCCGCCACTACACCGATAAACTCATCTTT.

The rearrangement uses TRDV1 and TRDJ1; TRDD3 matches 12 bases. The germline V gene has CDR1 TSWWSYY and CDR2 QGS. After removal of 2 bases from V and 3 bases from J, the junction contained 13 bases not matched to a gene. The CDR3 has 19 residues. The CDR3 DNA sequence: TGTGCTCTTGGGGAAGCGCGGCGACTGGGGGATACTGTTTCCGATAAACTCATCTTT. Translated, it gives CALGEARRLGDTVSDKLIF.